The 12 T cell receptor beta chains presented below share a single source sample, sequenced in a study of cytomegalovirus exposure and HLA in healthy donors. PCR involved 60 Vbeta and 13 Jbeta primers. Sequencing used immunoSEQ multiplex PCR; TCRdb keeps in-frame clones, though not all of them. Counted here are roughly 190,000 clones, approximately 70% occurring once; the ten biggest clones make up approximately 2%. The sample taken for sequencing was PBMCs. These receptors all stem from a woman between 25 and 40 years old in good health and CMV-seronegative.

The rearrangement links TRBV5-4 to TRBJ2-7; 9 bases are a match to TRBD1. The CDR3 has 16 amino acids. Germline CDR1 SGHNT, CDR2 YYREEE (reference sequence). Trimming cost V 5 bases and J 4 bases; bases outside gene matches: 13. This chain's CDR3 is CASRGAAGTGTYEQYF. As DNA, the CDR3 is TGTGCCAGCAGAGGGGCCGCCGGGACAGGGACTTACGAGCAGTACTTC.

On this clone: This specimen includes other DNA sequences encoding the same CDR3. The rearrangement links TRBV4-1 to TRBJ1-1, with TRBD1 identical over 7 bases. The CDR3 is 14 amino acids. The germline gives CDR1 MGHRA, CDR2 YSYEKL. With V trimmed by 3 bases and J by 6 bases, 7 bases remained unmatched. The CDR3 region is CASSHTAGGSEAFF. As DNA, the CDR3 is TGCGCCAGCAGCCATACAGCAGGGGGTTCTGAAGCTTTCTTT.

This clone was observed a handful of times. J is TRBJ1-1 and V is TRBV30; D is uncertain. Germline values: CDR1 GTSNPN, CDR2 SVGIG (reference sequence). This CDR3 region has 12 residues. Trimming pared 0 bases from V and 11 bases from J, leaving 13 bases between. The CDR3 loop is CAWSVRGLSAFF. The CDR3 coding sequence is TGTGCCTGGAGTGTACGGGGATTGAGTGCTTTCTTT.

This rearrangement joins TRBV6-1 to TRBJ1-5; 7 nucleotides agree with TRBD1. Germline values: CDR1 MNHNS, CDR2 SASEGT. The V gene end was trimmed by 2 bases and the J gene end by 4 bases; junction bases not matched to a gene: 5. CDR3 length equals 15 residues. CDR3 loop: CASSEPWDRNQPQHF. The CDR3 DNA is TGTGCCAGCAGTGAACCTTGGGACAGAAATCAGCCCCAGCATTTT.

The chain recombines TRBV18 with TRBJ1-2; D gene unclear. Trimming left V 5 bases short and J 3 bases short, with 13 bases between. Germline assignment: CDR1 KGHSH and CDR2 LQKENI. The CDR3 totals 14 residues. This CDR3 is CASSTGTGDYGYTF. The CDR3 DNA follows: TGTGCCAGCTCAACCGGCACGGGAGACTATGGCTACACCTTC.

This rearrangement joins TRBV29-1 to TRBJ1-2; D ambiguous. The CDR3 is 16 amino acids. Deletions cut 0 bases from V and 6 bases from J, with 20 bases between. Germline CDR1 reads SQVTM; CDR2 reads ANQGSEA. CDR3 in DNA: TGCAGCGTTGAAGATGGCCCCGGGGTGGGAGGGAATGGCTACACCTTC. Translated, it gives CSVEDGPGVGGNGYTF.

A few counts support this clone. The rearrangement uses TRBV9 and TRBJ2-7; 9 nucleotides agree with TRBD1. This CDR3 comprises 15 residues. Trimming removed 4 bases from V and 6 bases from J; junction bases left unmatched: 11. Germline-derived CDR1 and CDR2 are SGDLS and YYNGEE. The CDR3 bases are TGTGCCAGCAGCTCGACAGGGGGTAGCGTAGCCGAGCAGTACTTC. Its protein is CASSSTGGSVAEQYF.

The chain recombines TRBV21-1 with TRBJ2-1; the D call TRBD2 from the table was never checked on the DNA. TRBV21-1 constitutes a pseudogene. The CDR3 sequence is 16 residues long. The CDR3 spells CASSKPAGLTYNEQFF. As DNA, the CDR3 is TGTGCCAGCAGCAAACCAGCGGGTCTAACCTACAATGAGCAGTTCTTC.

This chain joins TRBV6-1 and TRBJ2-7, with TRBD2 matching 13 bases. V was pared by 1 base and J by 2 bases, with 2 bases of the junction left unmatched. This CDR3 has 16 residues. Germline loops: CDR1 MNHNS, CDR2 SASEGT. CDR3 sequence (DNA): TGTGCCAGCAGTGAAGTGGGACTAGCGGGACCCTACGAGCAGTACTTC. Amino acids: CASSEVGLAGPYEQYF.

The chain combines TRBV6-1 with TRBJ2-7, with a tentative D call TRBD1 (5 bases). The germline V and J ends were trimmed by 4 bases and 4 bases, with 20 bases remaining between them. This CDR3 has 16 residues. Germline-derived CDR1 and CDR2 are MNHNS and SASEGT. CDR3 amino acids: CASSVVNPTALYEQYF. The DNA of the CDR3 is TGTGCCAGCAGTGTAGTCAACCCGACAGCGCTATACGAGCAGTACTTC.

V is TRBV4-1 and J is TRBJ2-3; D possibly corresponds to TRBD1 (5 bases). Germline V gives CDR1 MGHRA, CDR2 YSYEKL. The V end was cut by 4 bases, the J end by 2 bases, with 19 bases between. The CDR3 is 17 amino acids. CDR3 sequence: CASSRVTGSRNTDTQYF. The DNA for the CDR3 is TGCGCCAGCAGCCGGGTCACAGGTTCCCGAAACACAGATACGCAGTATTTT.

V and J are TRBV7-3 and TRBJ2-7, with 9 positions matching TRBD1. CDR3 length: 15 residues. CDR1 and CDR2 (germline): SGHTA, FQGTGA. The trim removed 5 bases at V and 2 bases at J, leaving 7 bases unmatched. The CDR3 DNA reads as TGTGCCAGCAGCCAGGGACAGGGAAGTCCCTACGAGCAGTACTTC. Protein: CASSQGQGSPYEQYF.